This T cell receptor (beta chain) comes out of a study of PD-L1 blockade in urothelial cancer. Time point of the sample: pretreatment peripheral blood. V trimming: 1 base; J trimming: 3 bases; junction bases outside the gene matches: 6. The CDR3 covers 15 residues. Germline V CDR1 and CDR2: SGHRS, YFSETQ. Only in-frame clones appear in the TCRdb table, and some are missing; sequencing was by immunoSEQ multiplex PCR. The table shows approximately 48,000 clones, with 79% occurring only once. V is TRBV5-1 and J is TRBJ2-7, with TRBD2 identical over 8 bases. The receptor comes from a man aged 65-85 years with urothelial cancer. Here the sequenced sample was PBMCs, taken around atezolizumab (anti-PD-L1) treatment. For the CDR3, the DNA is TGCGCCAGCAGCTTGCGGCTAGCGGGCGACTACGAGCAGTACTTC. Protein product: CASSLRLAGDYEQYF.